This is a list of T cell receptor beta chains from one sample in a study of T cell repertoires in cytomegalovirus infection. TCRdb passed the reads through MiXCR, listing each CDR3 protein once. The table lists about 280,000 distinct CDR3 sequences, 22% of them singletons. For these TCRs, the target antigens are not known. The material sequenced was cultured PBMCs, taken from culture after CMV antigen stimulation. These receptors all come from a human donor in good health (CMV status not recorded). Some clones in this sample may be carry-over from other donors' samples. Both conserved end residues are part of each CDR3. Each record gives: D gene, clone size, V gene, J gene, CDR3 protein, CDR3 DNA. A D gene is named only where the DNA matches it firmly. Expanded clones get a size class; other rows say once, few or many, or leave the size out.

D: -; size: many; V: TRBV7-3; J: TRBJ2-1; CDR3: CASSLPGYSNEQFF; DNA: TGTGCCAGCAGCTTACCAGGGTATAGCAATGAGCAGTTCTTC
D: -; size: many; V: TRBV7-2; J: TRBJ1-1; CDR3: CASSARAPGRVNTEAFF; DNA: TGTGCCAGCAGCGCCCGGGCTCCCGGGAGGGTGAACACTGAAGCTTTCTTT
D: TRBD1; size: many; V: TRBV7-2; J: TRBJ2-1; CDR3: CASSLVGQGWIINEQFF; DNA: TGTGCCAGCAGCTTAGTGGGACAGGGGTGGATAATCAATGAGCAGTTCTTC
D: -; size: -; V: TRBV6-2/TRBV6-3; J: TRBJ1-5; CDR3: CASSYGQGQSSQPQHF; DNA: TGTGCCAGCAGTTACGGTCAGGGGCAATCTAGCCAGCCCCAGCATTTT
D: TRBD2; size: many; V: TRBV14; J: TRBJ2-1; CDR3: CASSGRAYNEQFF; DNA: TGTGCCAGCAGCGGGAGGGCCTACAATGAGCAGTTCTTC
D: -; size: few; V: TRBV7-2; J: TRBJ1-5; CDR3: CASSLVAGEVQPQHF; DNA: TGTGCCAGCAGCTTAGTAGCGGGGGAGGTGCAGCCCCAGCATTTT
D: -; size: many; V: TRBV12-3/TRBV12-4; J: TRBJ2-2; CDR3: CASSLAGSTGELFF; DNA: TGTGCCAGCAGTTTGGCGGGGTCCACCGGGGAGCTGTTTTTT
D: TRBD1; size: many; V: TRBV7-9; J: TRBJ1-5; CDR3: CASSLAKGKTGDNQPQHF; DNA: TGTGCCAGCAGCTTAGCCAAGGGTAAAACAGGGGACAATCAGCCCCAGCATTTT
D: TRBD1; size: -; V: TRBV28; J: TRBJ1-1; CDR3: CASSLWWDRENTEAFF; DNA: TGTGCCAGCAGTTTATGGTGGGACAGGGAAAACACTGAAGCTTTCTTT
D: TRBD1; size: -; V: TRBV6-2/TRBV6-3; J: TRBJ1-1; CDR3: CASSLNRGLSTEAFF; DNA: TGTGCCAGCAGCCTGAACAGGGGGCTATCGACTGAAGCTTTCTTT
D: TRBD2; size: medium-sized; V: TRBV7-2; J: TRBJ2-5; CDR3: CASSSKAGGKETQYF; DNA: TGTGCCAGCAGCTCTAAAGCGGGAGGGAAAGAGACCCAGTACTTC
D: -; size: -; V: TRBV25-1; J: TRBJ2-6; CDR3: CASSGVDSHSGANVLTF; DNA: TGTGCCAGCAGTGGGGTCGATAGCCACTCTGGGGCCAACGTCCTGACTTTC
D: -; size: -; V: TRBV6-2/TRBV6-3; J: TRBJ2-2; CDR3: CASSRDGNTGELFF; DNA: TGTGCCAGCAGTCGGGACGGGAACACCGGGGAGCTGTTTTTT
D: -; size: few; V: TRBV10-3; J: TRBJ1-3; CDR3: CAISDPGRNRALSSSGNTIYF; DNA: TGTGCCATCAGTGACCCGGGCAGAAACAGGGCCCTTTCCTCCTCTGGAAACACCATATATTTT
D: -; size: -; V: TRBV7-2; J: TRBJ1-2; CDR3: CASSLEYYGYTF; DNA: TGTGCCAGCAGCTTAGAATACTATGGCTACACCTTC
D: TRBD2; size: -; V: TRBV10-3; J: TRBJ2-3; CDR3: CAIRTSPDTQYF; DNA: TGTGCCATCAGGACTAGCCCAGATACGCAGTATTTT
D: -; size: -; V: TRBV4-3; J: TRBJ2-5; CDR3: CASSRNRWTQETQYF; DNA: TGCGCCAGCAGCCGAAACAGGTGGACCCAAGAGACCCAGTACTTC
D: -; size: -; V: TRBV23-1; J: TRBJ1-1; CDR3: CASSQSIMGLGAFF; DNA: TGCGCCAGCAGTCAATCGATTATGGGGCTTGGAGCTTTCTTT
D: -; size: -; V: TRBV6-8; J: TRBJ1-1; CDR3: CASSYSWQGNTEAFF; DNA: TGTGCCAGCAGTTACTCGTGGCAGGGGAACACTGAAGCTTTCTTT
D: -; size: -; V: TRBV4-3; J: TRBJ2-5; CDR3: CASSQRVSRETQYF; DNA: TGCGCCAGCAGCCAGAGGGTATCACGGGAGACCCAGTACTTC
D: -; size: few; V: TRBV20-1; J: TRBJ1-3; CDR3: CSARGADRLSGNTIYF; DNA: TGCAGTGCTAGAGGGGCAGACCGTCTCTCTGGAAACACCATATATTTT
D: TRBD1; size: many; V: TRBV28; J: TRBJ2-5; CDR3: CASSLTGGDQYF; DNA: TGTGCCAGCAGTTTAACAGGGGGCGATCAGTACTTC
D: -; size: many; V: TRBV12-3/TRBV12-4; J: TRBJ1-1; CDR3: CASSPSRKGAEAFF; DNA: TGTGCCAGCAGTCCCTCTCGGAAGGGTGCTGAAGCTTTCTTT
D: TRBD2; size: -; V: TRBV4-3; J: TRBJ2-3; CDR3: CASSQDLEGGPTDTQYF; DNA: TGCGCCAGCAGCCAAGATCTGGAGGGAGGGCCCACAGATACGCAGTATTTT
D: -; size: -; V: TRBV12-3/TRBV12-4; J: TRBJ2-1; CDR3: CASSSSLGENEQFF; DNA: TGTGCCAGCAGTTCCTCATTAGGGGAGAATGAGCAGTTCTTC
D: -; size: many; V: TRBV10-3; J: TRBJ1-3; CDR3: CAIRESSGNTIYF; DNA: TGTGCCATCAGGGAGAGCTCTGGAAACACCATATATTTT
D: -; size: many; V: TRBV7-2; J: TRBJ1-5; CDR3: CASSLTEKQPQHF; DNA: TGTGCCAGCAGCTTAACCGAGAAACAGCCCCAGCATTTT
D: -; size: -; V: TRBV30; J: TRBJ2-3; CDR3: CAWSAESGTDTQYF; DNA: TGTGCCTGGAGCGCGGAATCGGGCACAGATACGCAGTATTTT
D: TRBD2; size: -; V: TRBV7-9; J: TRBJ2-1; CDR3: CASSLGFRGSSYNEQFF; DNA: TGTGCCAGCAGCTTAGGGTTTCGCGGGAGCTCCTACAATGAGCAGTTCTTC
D: -; size: many; V: TRBV7-9; J: TRBJ1-3; CDR3: CASSPAGAADGNTIYF; DNA: TGTGCCAGCAGCCCCGCTGGTGCTGCGGACGGAAACACCATATATTTT
D: -; size: few; V: TRBV7-6; J: TRBJ2-1; CDR3: CASSLGELYNEQFF; DNA: TGTGCCAGCAGCCTCGGCGAGCTCTACAATGAGCAGTTCTTC
D: -; size: few; V: TRBV5-1; J: TRBJ2-7; CDR3: CASSAQGVTYEQYF; DNA: TGCGCCAGCAGCGCGCAAGGGGTAACCTACGAGCAGTACTTC
D: -; size: few; V: TRBV15; J: TRBJ1-5; CDR3: CATSRTPPRVASNQPQHF; DNA: TGTGCCACCAGCAGAACGCCTCCTCGGGTGGCTAGCAATCAGCCCCAGCATTTT
D: -; size: -; V: TRBV13; J: TRBJ2-1; CDR3: CASSPISVQRAYNEQFF; DNA: TGTGCCAGCAGCCCCATCAGTGTACAGCGGGCTTACAATGAGCAGTTCTTC
D: -; size: many; V: TRBV4-1; J: TRBJ1-3; CDR3: CASSQGSLAAAVNTIYF; DNA: TGCGCCAGCAGCCAAGGTTCTCTGGCGGCAGCAGTAAACACCATATATTTT
D: TRBD2; size: -; V: TRBV20-1; J: TRBJ2-1; CDR3: CSANNLGGTSFSNEQFF; DNA: TGCAGTGCTAATAACCTTGGAGGGACTAGCTTTTCCAATGAGCAGTTCTTC
D: -; size: many; V: TRBV7-2; J: TRBJ1-1; CDR3: CASSLEARGLGTEAFF; DNA: TGTGCCAGCAGCTTAGAAGCTAGGGGATTAGGCACTGAAGCTTTCTTT
D: TRBD2; size: -; V: TRBV27; J: TRBJ2-7; CDR3: CASSPTRTSGRHEQYF; DNA: TGTGCCAGCAGTCCCACGAGGACTAGCGGGAGACACGAGCAGTACTTC
D: -; size: few; V: TRBV7-9; J: TRBJ2-3; CDR3: CASSWDTDTQYF; DNA: TGTGCCAGCAGCTGGGACACAGATACGCAGTATTTT
D: -; size: -; V: TRBV6-6; J: TRBJ2-1; CDR3: CASTEHGYNEQFF; DNA: TGTGCCAGCACGGAACATGGCTACAATGAGCAGTTCTTC
D: -; size: -; V: TRBV6-1; J: TRBJ2-7; CDR3: CASSRDRRRNYEQYF; DNA: TGTGCCAGCAGTAGAGACAGGCGGAGAAACTACGAGCAGTACTTC
D: -; size: few; V: TRBV20-1; J: TRBJ1-5; CDR3: CSARQQTGYNQPQHF; DNA: TGCAGTGCTAGACAACAAACAGGGTACAATCAGCCCCAGCATTTT
D: TRBD1; size: few; V: TRBV6-5; J: TRBJ1-4; CDR3: CASRRGRDRSEKLFF; DNA: TGTGCCAGCAGGAGGGGCCGGGACAGGAGTGAAAAACTGTTTTTT
D: -; size: many; V: TRBV7-3; J: TRBJ2-1; CDR3: CASSPNLISYNEQFF; DNA: TGTGCCAGCAGCCCTAACCTAATCTCCTACAATGAGCAGTTCTTC
D: TRBD1; size: few; V: TRBV14; J: TRBJ1-5; CDR3: CASSPLRDSDSNQPQHF; DNA: TGTGCCAGCAGCCCTTTAAGGGACAGCGATAGCAATCAGCCCCAGCATTTT
D: -; size: -; V: TRBV12-3/TRBV12-4; J: TRBJ1-6; CDR3: CASSLVGSGNSPLHF; DNA: TGTGCCAGCAGTTTAGTGGGGTCTGGAAATTCACCCCTCCACTTT
D: -; size: few; V: TRBV7-2; J: TRBJ1-2; CDR3: CASSADGGYTF; DNA: TGTGCCAGCAGCGCGGACGGGGGCTACACCTTC
D: -; size: few; V: TRBV12-3/TRBV12-4; J: TRBJ1-3; CDR3: CASNRETGPGRNTIYF; DNA: TGTGCCAGCAATCGAGAAACAGGGCCCGGAAGAAACACCATATATTTT
D: -; size: few; V: TRBV19; J: TRBJ1-5; CDR3: CASSIVRGTYSNQPQHF; DNA: TGTGCCAGTAGTATAGTGCGAGGAACCTATAGCAATCAGCCCCAGCATTTT
D: TRBD1; size: -; V: TRBV7-2; J: TRBJ1-4; CDR3: CASSWTTGGEKLFF; DNA: TGTGCCAGCAGCTGGACGACAGGGGGCGAAAAACTGTTTTTT
D: -; size: -; V: TRBV19; J: TRBJ1-1; CDR3: CASKSQAFGNTEAFF; DNA: TGTGCCAGTAAGAGCCAGGCGTTTGGGAACACTGAAGCTTTCTTT